The sample holds a few counts of the clone carrying this TCR beta chain. In the original workflow: Cell counts per sample came from amplifying reference gene primers. Using immunoSEQ multiplex PCR, the repertoire was profiled, and TCRdb retains in-frame clones only, with some absent. V and J calls and clone size are copied from that table; D and trimming were computed from the DNA. The repertoire includes 10,000 to 14,000 clones, 80% to 90% of them detected once, and approximately 11% sits in the top ten. The entry originates in a study of blood T cell repertoires in COVID-19. Study information: The samples span acute and convalescent COVID-19 from the United States, Italy and Spain. T cells, B-cell-depleted T cells, or PBMCs supplied cDNA or gDNA.

Deletions cut 8 bases from V and 4 bases from J, with 18 bases between. The CDR3 runs to 16 residues. The germline gives CDR1 MGHRA, CDR2 YSYEKL. The specimen sequenced was peripheral blood. The sequence was obtained from a human donor in a cohort sampled during active COVID-19. The rearrangement links TRBV4-1 to TRBJ1-6; tentative D call: TRBD1 (6 bases). CDR3: CASRVLGQKYNSPLHF. The CDR3 DNA is TGCGCCAGCCGCGTCCTAGGACAGAAATATAATTCACCCCTCCACTTT.